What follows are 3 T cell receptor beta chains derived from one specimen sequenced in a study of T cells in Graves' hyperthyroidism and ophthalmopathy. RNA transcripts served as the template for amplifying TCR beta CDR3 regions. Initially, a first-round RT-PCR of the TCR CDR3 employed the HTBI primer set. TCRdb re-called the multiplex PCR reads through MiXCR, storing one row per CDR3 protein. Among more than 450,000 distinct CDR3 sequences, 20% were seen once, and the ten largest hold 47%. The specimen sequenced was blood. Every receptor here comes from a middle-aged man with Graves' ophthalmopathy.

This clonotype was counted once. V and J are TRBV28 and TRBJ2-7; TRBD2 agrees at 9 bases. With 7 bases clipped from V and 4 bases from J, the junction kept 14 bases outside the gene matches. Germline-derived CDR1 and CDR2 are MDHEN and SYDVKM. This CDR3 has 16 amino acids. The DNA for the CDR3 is TGTGCCAGCATTCCCACGGGACTAGCAGGAAGATACGAGCAGTACTTC. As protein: CASIPTGLAGRYEQYF.

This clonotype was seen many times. In DNA, the CDR3 is TGCGCCAGCAGCCAACAGGGTGCGGACACTGAAGCTTTCTTT. This gives the protein CASSQQGADTEAFF. The rearrangement joins TRBV5-1 to TRBJ1-1, with D maybe TRBD1 (6 bases). Trimming pared 4 bases from V and 3 bases from J, leaving 13 bases between. This CDR3 contains 14 residues. Germline V gene sequence: CDR1 SGHRS, CDR2 YFSETQ.

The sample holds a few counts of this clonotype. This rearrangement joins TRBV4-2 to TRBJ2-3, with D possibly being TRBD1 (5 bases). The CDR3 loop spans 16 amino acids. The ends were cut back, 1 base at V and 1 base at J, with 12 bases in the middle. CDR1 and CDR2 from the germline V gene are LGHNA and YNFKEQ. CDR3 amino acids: CASSQVSGRGTDTQYF. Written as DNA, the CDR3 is TGTGCCAGCAGCCAAGTTTCTGGCAGGGGCACAGATACGCAGTATTTT.